This record concerns one T cell receptor beta chain sequence. Its specificity is unknown. In TCRdb, the reads were re-called with MiXCR into one record per CDR3 protein. Among 310,000 or so distinct CDR3 sequences listed, around 9.1% were seen once. The data derive from a study of T cell repertoires in cytomegalovirus infection. Study in general: It was the public TCR beta signatures that indicated both CMV infection and matching HLA type. Notes on the study in general: HLA-C-restricted CMV-specific TCR beta clonotypes were dominant in the ex vivo response. The cumulative frequency of public TCR beta families identified carriers of CMV plus the relevant HLA.

With 3 bases clipped from V and 8 bases from J, the junction kept 2 bases outside the gene matches. The CDR3 loop spans 12 amino acids. Looked up from germline, CDR1 is SGHRS and CDR2 is YFSETQ. Sequenced: PBMCs. This clonotype was obtained from a human donor in good health (CMV status not recorded). Some clones in this sample may be carry-over from other donors' samples. The V and J genes are TRBV5-1 and TRBJ1-2; 9 bases agree with TRBD1. CDR3 nucleotides: TGCGCCAGCAGCTCCGGACAGGGGGGCTACACCTTC. It yields the protein CASSSGQGGYTF.